This T cell receptor beta chain was retrieved from a study of shared clonotypes between healthy human individuals (dated by TCRdb to the early 2020s). General notes on the study: Three men and two women, aged 18 to 49 years, made up the cohort. For each donor, three plates each were used for CD4 naive and CD4 memory, two plates were used for CD8 naive, and one plate was used for CD8 memory. To estimate repertoire size and how much clonotypes are shared between individuals, the study performed deep sequencing of blood TCR repertoires from roughly five healthy adults. To increase sequencing depth and limit assay-specific biases, TCR repertoire library preparation and sequencing were carried out by different laboratories using diverse techniques. Leukapheresis yielded between about 0.8 and 8.9 billion PBMCs per donor. Summary of the overall study and its limitations: Even with the large sequencing depth, rarefaction of the sorted-subset datasets indicated that sequencing was incomplete. Sampling was limited to blood, and TCR repertoires in tissue likely differ from TCR repertoires in blood. Pairwise subsampling indicated that sequencing depth was expected to affect the degree of clonotype sharing among donors. Because the study included only a small number of donors, the genetic and exposure-history diversity represented was limited. Larger estimated clonotype richness was generally found for naive subsets than for memory subsets. Compared with non-shared clonotypes, clonotypes shared by all four sorted-subset donors had higher generation probabilities. Sharing across four donors was observed for 5% to 6.5% of naive CD4, over 3% of naive CD8, 2.3% of memory CD4, and 0.4% of memory CD8 clonotypes.

On this clone itself: Its antigen target is currently unknown. No quality values exist for individual bases; no much larger clone is one base distant.

Donors were healthy HIV-negative adults with no recently reported acute infections or vaccinations. Only Caucasian adults living in Nashville, Tennessee, USA were represented among the donors. Magnetic negative selection was used to enrich CD4+ T cells, after which naive cells were positively selected on CD45RA and the negative fraction became the memory subset. Blood was obtained by leukapheresis, after which PBMCs were separated by Ficoll-Histopaque density gradient centrifugation and cryopreserved in liquid nitrogen vapor phase. Purity and quantity of every magnetically sorted T cell population were checked by analytical flow cytometry. From each sorted fraction, genomic DNA was isolated and quantified by UV absorbance on a Nanodrop 2000c. TCR CDR3 regions were amplified from genomic DNA by multiplex PCR using the deep immunoSEQ assay. For each cell subset, the extracted genomic DNA was distributed evenly across all wells of several immunoSEQ 96-well plates, and each plate served as one replicate. For sorted subsets, roughly 200 ng of genomic DNA, equivalent to about 30,000 T cell genomes, went into each replicate PCR. Purified libraries were quantified with a Qubit 3.0 fluorometer, sized on a Bioanalyzer 2100, and re-quantified with the KAPA Library Quantification kit. Every immunoSEQ 96-well plate was sequenced on a separate single-read 150-cycle Illumina NextSeq 550 flow cell. The published analysis was carried out like this. Because only junctional sequences without quality scores were contained in the immunoSEQ output, filtering matching that applied to full-length reads could not be performed. Sequences were annotated with PyIR, a Python wrapper for IgBLAST v1.9, using IMGT germline references to assign V/J genes and CDR3. Reads were removed for weak V/J assignments (E-value above 1e-6), missing CDR3, stop codons, out-of-frame junctions, or ambiguous translated residues. A V3J clonotype was defined by an identical inferred V gene, J gene, and CDR3 amino acid sequence. To compute the percentage overlap between repertoires, the number of shared unique clonotypes was divided by the size of the smaller repertoire. Repertoire richness was assessed with RTK rarefaction, the Chao1 estimator, and Recon v2.1 estimates of unobserved clonotypes. Generation probabilities were computed with OLGA for all TCRbeta clonotypes obtained by the gDNA method from a handful of donors. TCRdb mirrors the immuneACCESS table, restricted to in-frame sequences. Some clones are absent from its copies; in checked studies, under half trace to an unresolved V gene, and the reason for the others is unknown. V and J calls and clone size are given by that table; D and trimming were obtained from the DNA. The sample has roughly 2.4 million clones on record, 95% of them singletons. Clones ranked in the top ten supply around 0.13% of the sample.

Sequenced material: naive CD4+ T cells sorted from blood. This sample's cell subset or site label indicates: CD45RA+ positively selected. The sequence was collected from a young man in good health.

The sequence in DNA is TGTGCCAGCAGCCGGGACAGGGTTGACAATGAGCAGTTCTTC. This yields the protein CASSRDRVDNEQFF. The chain is made from TRBV2 and TRBJ2-1; TRBD1 aligns with 9 central bases. V and J are trimmed by 6 bases and 5 bases, and the gene matches miss 5 bases of the junction. CDR1 and CDR2 are read off the germline V gene as SNHLY and FYNNEI. The CDR3 has 14 amino acids, counting the end cysteine and phenylalanine. The DNA shown is the 42-base CDR3, in frame from base 1.